The 29 T cell receptor beta chains presented below share a single source sample, sequenced in a study of T cell responses to AZD1222 COVID-19 vaccine. Assay: immunoSEQ multiplex PCR; the TCRdb copy retains only in-frame clones and omits some. Of roughly 140,000 clones listed, over 75% were seen once; the top ten hold over 1.5%. Source: peripheral blood, taken on day 0 of AZD1222 vaccination. The receptors originated from an adult in good health.

J is TRBJ2-7 and V is TRBV6-5, with a weak D call TRBD2 (5 bases). The CDR3 loop spans 14 amino acids. Germline assignment: CDR1 MNHEY and CDR2 SVGAGI. The V and J ends lost 6 bases and 4 bases respectively, with 16 bases between them. The CDR3: CASRTGGLGYEQYF. CDR3 DNA sequence: TGTGCCAGCAGGACCGGAGGCCTGGGGTACGAGCAGTACTTC.

The chain combines TRBV4-1 with TRBJ1-4; perhaps TRBD1 as D (6 bases). The CDR3 length is 16 residues. From germline, CDR1 is MGHRA and CDR2 YSYEKL. Trimming cost V 2 bases and J 3 bases, with 13 bases left between them. CDR3 loop: CASSQQEGGSNEKLFF. Here the CDR3 DNA reads TGCGCCAGCAGCCAACAAGAAGGGGGTTCTAATGAAAAACTGTTTTTT.

V gene TRBV4-2 combines with J gene TRBJ2-7; possible D gene TRBD1, 5 bases. Trimming took off 6 bases at V and 4 bases at J, with 19 bases between the two ends. The CDR3 is 15 residues long. CDR1 is LGHNA, CDR2 YNFKEQ, per germline. The CDR3 is CASSLSPGIQYEQYF. DNA for the CDR3: TGTGCCAGCAGTCTAAGTCCAGGGATTCAGTACGAGCAGTACTTC.

V is TRBV4-2 and J is TRBJ2-5, with D perhaps TRBD1 (5 bases). Germline values: CDR1 LGHNA, CDR2 YNFKEQ. The CDR3 has 14 residues. V was shortened by 1 base and J by 2 bases, with 8 bases between the two germline ends. As DNA, the CDR3 is TGTGCCAGCAGCCAAGGGGCAGGGCAAGAGACCCAGTACTTC. Translating it yields CASSQGAGQETQYF.

V usage is TRBV30 and J usage is TRBJ1-5; a weak D match, TRBD1 (5 bases). The V end lost 1 base, the J end lost 0 bases, and 16 bases lay between the germline ends. The CDR3 runs 17 residues. CDR1 is GTSNPN, CDR2 SVGIG, per germline (reference sequence). DNA for the CDR3: TGTGCCTGGAGTGGGATGGCAGGGAAACTTAGCAATCAGCCCCAGCATTTT. This gives the protein CAWSGMAGKLSNQPQHF.

The chain carries TRBV19 and TRBJ2-2, with 12 positions matching TRBD1. This CDR3 comprises 18 residues. V shed 11 bases and J 1 base; nucleotides not matched to a gene: 14. Germline CDR1 and CDR2: LNHDA and SQIVND (reference sequence). Here the CDR3 reads CAHLGTGGFIRNTGELFF. CDR3 nucleotides: TGTGCCCACCTTGGGACAGGGGGCTTCATACGGAACACCGGGGAGCTGTTTTTT.

The gene calls are TRBV14 and TRBJ2-4; D possibly corresponds to TRBD2 (6 bases). The CDR3 covers 17 residues. V lost 2 bases and J lost 0, with 14 bases in between. The germline gives CDR1 SGHDN, CDR2 FVKESK. The CDR3 here is CASSQYRPGVAKNIQYF. CDR3 DNA sequence: TGTGCCAGCAGCCAATATCGCCCGGGGGTAGCCAAAAACATTCAGTACTTC.

The rearrangement joins TRBV6-2 or TRBV6-3 to TRBJ2-3; 9 bases match TRBD1. In germline, CDR1 is MNHEY, CDR2 SVGEGT. This CDR3 contains 14 residues. V dropped 5 bases and J dropped 5; count of bases not matched to a gene: 5. Here the CDR3 reads CASSTGTGIDTQYF. CDR3 bases: TGTGCCAGCAGTACCGGGACAGGGATAGATACGCAGTATTTT.

This sequence joins TRBV19 and TRBJ1-1; tentative D call: TRBD1 (5 bases). The CDR3 extends over 13 amino acids. Germline CDR1 reads LNHDA; CDR2 reads SQIVND (reference sequence). V lost 6 bases, J lost 1 base, and 9 bases lay in between. CDR3 protein: CASSLTENTEAFF. The CDR3, as DNA: TGTGCCAGTAGCCTGACAGAGAACACTGAAGCTTTCTTT.

On this clone: At the DNA level, this CDR3 is encoded by other sequences in the same sample as well. This chain links TRBV27 with TRBJ2-1; 12 bases agree with TRBD2. This CDR3 spans 16 amino acids. V lost 5 bases, J lost 6 bases, and 8 bases stayed unmatched. Germline lookup yields CDR1 MNHEY and CDR2 SMNVEV (reference sequence). For the CDR3, the DNA is TGTGCCAGCAGTCCGATCCTAGCGGGAGGGGGCAATGAGCAGTTCTTC. Amino acid sequence: CASSPILAGGGNEQFF.

As DNA, the CDR3 is TGTGCCAGCAGCCTTTGGACAGGGGGTGTAGATACGCAGTATTTT. It yields the protein CASSLWTGGVDTQYF. This chain uses TRBV7-9 with TRBJ2-3; TRBD1 matches 10 bases. V lost 5 bases and J lost 5; bases outside the gene matches: 7. Germline V gene sequence: CDR1 SEHNR, CDR2 FQNEAQ (reference sequence). The CDR3 runs to 15 residues.

The gene calls are TRBV9 and TRBJ1-6; D possibly corresponds to TRBD1 (6 bases). Germline CDR1 SGDLS, CDR2 YYNGEE. This CDR3 has 15 amino acids. V lost 0 bases to trimming and J lost 9 bases, with 13 bases between them. Here the CDR3 reads CASSVAGRGGSPLHF. DNA of the CDR3: TGTGCCAGCAGCGTAGCTGGCAGGGGAGGTTCACCCCTCCACTTT.

CDR3: CASSRTTSGRGEQYF. Here the CDR3 DNA reads TGTGCCAGCAGCCGTACGACTAGCGGGAGAGGCGAGCAGTACTTC. The chain joins TRBV7-3 to TRBJ2-7, with 12 bases identical to TRBD2. Per germline, CDR1 SGHTA and CDR2 FQGTGA. The CDR3 runs 15 residues. Trimming removed 5 bases from V and 6 bases from J; junction bases left unmatched: 8.

This chain uses TRBV11-3 with TRBJ2-3; no clear D gene. Germline-derived CDR1 and CDR2 are SGHNT and YENEEA. CDR3 length: 12 amino acids. Trimming took 6 bases from V and 2 from J, leaving 6 bases between them. The CDR3 spells CASSRPTDTQYF. The DNA for the CDR3 is TGTGCCAGCAGTCGGCCCACAGATACGCAGTATTTT.

The V call is TRBV21-1, the J call TRBJ1-6. TRBV21-1 is recorded as a pseudogene. CDR3 length: 16 amino acids. The CDR3, as DNA: TGTGCCAGCAGCAAAGGTTTAGGGGAGGCGGATTCACCCCTCCACTTT. Translating gives CASSKGLGEADSPLHF.

The chain has TRBV4-3 and TRBJ2-7, with TRBD1 as a possible D gene (5 bases). This CDR3 contains 17 residues. V was pared by 0 bases and J by 0 bases, with 15 bases between. Germline-derived CDR1 and CDR2 are LGHNA and YSLEER. CDR3 region: CASSQDSVGVLSYEQYF. The CDR3 nucleotides read TGCGCCAGCAGCCAAGATAGTGTAGGGGTCCTCTCCTACGAGCAGTACTTC.

The genes are TRBV6-6 and TRBJ1-1, with D possibly TRBD1 on 6 matching bases. Germline CDR1 MNHNY, CDR2 SVGAGI (reference sequence). This CDR3 contains 15 residues. The ends were cut back, 3 bases at V and 7 bases at J, with 18 bases in the middle. The CDR3 is CASSYDTGTSREAFF. For the CDR3, the DNA is TGTGCCAGCAGTTATGATACAGGGACAAGCCGTGAAGCTTTCTTT.

The chain links TRBV5-6 to TRBJ1-6; D is ambiguous. V was clipped by 4 bases and J by 8 bases, with 10 bases between them. The CDR3 runs 13 residues. Germline assignment: CDR1 SGHDT and CDR2 YYEEEE. CDR3 in amino acids: CASSLADDSPLHF. The CDR3 DNA reads as TGTGCCAGCAGCCTTGCCGATGATTCACCCCTCCACTTT.

The J gene is TRBJ1-2, the V gene TRBV5-5; D call uncertain. V lost 7 bases to trimming and J lost 2 bases, with 12 bases between them. In germline, CDR1 is SGHKS, CDR2 YYEKEE (reference sequence). The CDR3 consists of 13 residues. The CDR3 here is CASGKSQNYGYTF. The CDR3, as DNA: TGTGCCAGCGGTAAAAGTCAAAACTATGGCTACACCTTC. The whole variable domain, remainder taken from reference TRBV5-5 and TRBJ1-2, is DAGVTQSPTHLIKTRGQQVTLRCSPISGHKSVSWYQQVLGQGPQFIFQYYEKEERGRGNFPDRFSARQFPNYSSELNVNALLLGDSALYLCASGKSQNYGYTFGSGTRLTVV.

This chain joins TRBV2 and TRBJ2-6; TRBD2 aligns across 11 bases. CDR1 and CDR2 (germline): SNHLY, FYNNEI. J lost 0 bases, V lost 5 bases, and 12 bases had no gene match. The CDR3 has 20 residues. CDR3 sequence (DNA): TGTGCCAGCAGTTTCACCGGGACTAGCGGCGGGAACTCTGGGGCCAACGTCCTGACTTTC. Protein: CASSFTGTSGGNSGANVLTF.

The J gene is TRBJ1-1, the V gene TRBV20-1, with D unclear. The CDR3 totals 13 residues. V lost 3 bases and J 0 bases, leaving 8 bases between the germline ends. Germline V gene sequence: CDR1 DFQATT, CDR2 SNEGSKA (reference sequence). The CDR3 sequence is CSASPVLNTEAFF. The DNA of the CDR3 is TGCAGTGCTAGTCCAGTATTGAACACTGAAGCTTTCTTT.

The chain carries TRBV27 and TRBJ1-1; 8 bases match TRBD1. V shed 3 bases, J shed 4 bases, and the junction held 1 base outside the gene matches. In germline, CDR1 is MNHEY, CDR2 SMNVEV (reference sequence). This CDR3 has 13 residues. This CDR3 is CASSFTGGTEAFF. CDR3 nucleotides: TGTGCCAGCAGTTTTACAGGGGGCACTGAAGCTTTCTTT.

This chain uses TRBV28 with TRBJ1-6; D gene uncertain. V was trimmed by 5 bases and J by 0 bases, leaving 11 bases between them. Germline CDR1 is MDHEN and CDR2 is SYDVKM. The CDR3 has 16 residues. Here the CDR3 DNA reads TGTGCCAGCAGTCCCGAGTCGAGCTCCTATAATTCACCCCTCCACTTT. The encoded protein is CASSPESSSYNSPLHF.

V gene TRBV7-2 combines with J gene TRBJ2-1, with TRBD2 identical over 10 bases. Trimming removed 0 bases from V and 6 bases from J; junction bases left unmatched: 2. Germline lookup yields CDR1 SGHTA and CDR2 FQGNSA. The CDR3 is 15 residues long. The CDR3 region has the DNA TGTGCCAGCAGCTTAGCAGCGGGAGGGGCCAATGAGCAGTTCTTC. Its translation is CASSLAAGGANEQFF.

The chain links TRBV10-1 to TRBJ1-1, with 10 nucleotides matching TRBD1. The V and J ends lost 7 bases and 2 bases, in that order; junction bases with no gene match: 7. This CDR3 is 15 amino acids long. Germline loops: CDR1 WNHNN, CDR2 SYGVQD (reference sequence). CDR3 coding DNA: TGCGCCAGCAAAAACCGGGACAGGGGAAACACTGAAGCTTTCTTT. Amino acids: CASKNRDRGNTEAFF.

V usage is TRBV19 and J usage is TRBJ2-1, with TRBD2 matching 10 bases. CDR3 length: 19 residues. Germline V lookup: CDR1 LNHDA, CDR2 SQIVND (reference sequence). V was pared by 7 bases and J by 0 bases, with 15 bases of the junction left unmatched. The CDR3 region has the DNA TGTGCCAGTACGGTGATGGCTAGCGGGAGTCTAAGCTCCTACAATGAGCAGTTCTTC. Its protein is CASTVMASGSLSSYNEQFF.

This sequence joins TRBV18 and TRBJ2-2, with a possible D match to TRBD1 (6 bases). V gave up 4 bases and J gave up 6 bases, with 15 bases separating them. Germline V CDR1 and CDR2: KGHSH, LQKENI. The CDR3 is made up of 15 amino acids. CDR3 sequence (DNA): TGTGCCAGCTCACGCGGCAGGGGAATAGCCGGGGAGCTGTTTTTT. Translated, it gives CASSRGRGIAGELFF.

Points on this clone: The same CDR3 can be traced to other DNA sequences in this sample. The J gene is TRBJ1-1, the V gene TRBV6-2 or TRBV6-3; a possible D gene is TRBD1 (5 bases). The CDR3 covers 12 residues. Germline V gives CDR1 MNHEY, CDR2 SVGEGT. V lost 2 bases and J lost 6, with 7 bases in between. The CDR3, as DNA: TGTGCCAGCAGTTACCAGGGTTCTGAAGCTTTCTTT. It yields the protein CASSYQGSEAFF.

J is TRBJ1-1 and V is TRBV3-1 (or the pseudogene TRBV3-2); no definite D call. Germline values: CDR1 LGHDT, CDR2 YNNKEL (reference sequence). The CDR3 runs to 15 residues. V lost 5 bases and J lost 3, with 16 bases in between. In DNA form, the CDR3 reads TGTGCCAGCAGCTCACGAGCCAGGAATTACACTGAAGCTTTCTTT. It encodes CASSSRARNYTEAFF.